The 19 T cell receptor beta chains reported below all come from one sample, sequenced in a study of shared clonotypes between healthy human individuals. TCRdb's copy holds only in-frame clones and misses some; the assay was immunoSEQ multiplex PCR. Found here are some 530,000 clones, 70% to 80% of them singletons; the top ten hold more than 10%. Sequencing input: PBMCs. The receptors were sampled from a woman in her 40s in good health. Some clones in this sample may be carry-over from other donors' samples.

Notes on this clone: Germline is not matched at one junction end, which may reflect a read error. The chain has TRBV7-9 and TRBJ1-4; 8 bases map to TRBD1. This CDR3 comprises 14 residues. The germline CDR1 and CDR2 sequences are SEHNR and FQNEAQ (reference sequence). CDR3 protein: CASSLGRGREKLLF. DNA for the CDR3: TGTGCCAGCAGCTTAGGCAGGGGGCGTGAAAAACTGCTTTTT.

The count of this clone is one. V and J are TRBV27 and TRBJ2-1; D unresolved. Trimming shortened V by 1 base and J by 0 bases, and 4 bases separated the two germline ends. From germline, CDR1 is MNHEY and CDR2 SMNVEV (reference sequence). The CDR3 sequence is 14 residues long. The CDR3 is CASSLWSSYNEQFF. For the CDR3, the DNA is TGTGCCAGCAGTTTATGGAGCTCCTACAATGAGCAGTTCTTC.

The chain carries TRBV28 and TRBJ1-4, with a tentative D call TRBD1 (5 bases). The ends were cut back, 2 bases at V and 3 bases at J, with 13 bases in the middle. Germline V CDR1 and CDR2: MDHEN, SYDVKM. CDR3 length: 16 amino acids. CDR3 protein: CASSLPRGRSNEKLFF. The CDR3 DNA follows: TGTGCCAGCAGTTTACCCCGGGGGAGATCTAATGAAAAACTGTTTTTT.

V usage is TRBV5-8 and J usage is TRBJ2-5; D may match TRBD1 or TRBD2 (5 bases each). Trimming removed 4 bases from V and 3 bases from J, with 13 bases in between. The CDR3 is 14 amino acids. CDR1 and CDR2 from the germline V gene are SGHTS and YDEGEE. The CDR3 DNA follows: TGTGCCAGCAGCGGAACCGGGACCAAAGAGACCCAGTACTTC. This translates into CASSGTGTKETQYF. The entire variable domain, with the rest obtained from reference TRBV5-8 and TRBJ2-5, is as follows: EAGVTQSPTHLIKTRGQQATLRCSPISGHTSVYWYQQALGLGLQFLLWYDEGEERNRGNFPPRFSGRQFPNYSSELNVNALELEDSALYLCASSGTGTKETQYFGPGTRLLVL.

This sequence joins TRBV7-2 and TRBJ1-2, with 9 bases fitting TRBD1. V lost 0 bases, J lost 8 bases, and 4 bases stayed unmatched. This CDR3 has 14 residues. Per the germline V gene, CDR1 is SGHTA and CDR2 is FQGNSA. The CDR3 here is CASSLARQGVGYTF. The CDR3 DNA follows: TGTGCCAGCAGCTTAGCTCGACAGGGGGTAGGCTACACCTTC.

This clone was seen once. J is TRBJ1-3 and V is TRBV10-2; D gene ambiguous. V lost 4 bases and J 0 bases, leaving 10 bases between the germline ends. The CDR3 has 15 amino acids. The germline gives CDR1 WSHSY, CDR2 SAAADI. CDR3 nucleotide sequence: TGCGCCAGCAGTGTCACGAGCACCTCTGGAAACACCATATATTTT. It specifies CASSVTSTSGNTIYF.

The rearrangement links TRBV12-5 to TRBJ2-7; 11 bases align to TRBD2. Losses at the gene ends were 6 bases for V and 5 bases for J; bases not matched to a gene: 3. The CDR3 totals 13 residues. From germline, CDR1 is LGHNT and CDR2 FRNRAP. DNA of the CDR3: TGTGCTAGTGGAGCTAGCGGGAGGAACGAGCAGTACTTC. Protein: CASGASGRNEQYF.

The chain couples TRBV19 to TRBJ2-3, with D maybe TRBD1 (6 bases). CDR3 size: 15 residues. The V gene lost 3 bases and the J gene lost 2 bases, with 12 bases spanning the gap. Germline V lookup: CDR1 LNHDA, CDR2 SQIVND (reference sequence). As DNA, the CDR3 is TGTGCCAGTAGTATCGCGACAGGATCCACAGATACGCAGTATTTT. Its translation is CASSIATGSTDTQYF.

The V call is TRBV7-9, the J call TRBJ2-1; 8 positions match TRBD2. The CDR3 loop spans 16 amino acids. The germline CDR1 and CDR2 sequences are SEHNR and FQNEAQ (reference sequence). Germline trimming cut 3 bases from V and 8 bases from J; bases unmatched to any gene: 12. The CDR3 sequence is CASSLGVSGSFDEQFF. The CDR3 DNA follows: TGTGCCAGCAGCTTGGGTGTAAGCGGGAGTTTCGATGAGCAGTTCTTC.

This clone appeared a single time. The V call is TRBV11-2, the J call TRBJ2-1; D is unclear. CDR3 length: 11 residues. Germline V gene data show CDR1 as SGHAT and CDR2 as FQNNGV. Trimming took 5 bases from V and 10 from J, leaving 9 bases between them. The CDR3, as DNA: TGTGCCAGCAGCGTCCAAGCGGAGCAGTTCTTC. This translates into CASSVQAEQFF.

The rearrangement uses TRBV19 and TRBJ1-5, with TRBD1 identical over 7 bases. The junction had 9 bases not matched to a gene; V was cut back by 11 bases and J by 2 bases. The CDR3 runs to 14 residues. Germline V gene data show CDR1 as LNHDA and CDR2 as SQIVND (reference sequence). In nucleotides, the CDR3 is TGTGCCGGAGGGAGGACAGGCGGCAATCAGCCCCAGCATTTT. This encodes CAGGRTGGNQPQHF.

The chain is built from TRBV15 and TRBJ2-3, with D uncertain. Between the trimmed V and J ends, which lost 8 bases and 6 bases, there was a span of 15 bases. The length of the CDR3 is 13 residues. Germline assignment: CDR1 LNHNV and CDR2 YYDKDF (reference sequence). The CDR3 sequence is CATRAQESDTQYF. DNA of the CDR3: TGTGCCACCCGCGCCCAAGAGTCGGATACGCAGTATTTT.

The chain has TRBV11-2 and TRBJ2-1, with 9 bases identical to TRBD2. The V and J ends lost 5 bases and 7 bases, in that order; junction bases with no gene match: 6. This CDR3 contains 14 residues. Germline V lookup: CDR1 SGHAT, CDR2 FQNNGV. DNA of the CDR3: TGTGCCAGCAGCGACACGGCGGGGGGGAATGAGCAGTTCTTC. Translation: CASSDTAGGNEQFF.

CDR3 coding DNA: TGTGCCAGCAGCTGGCCTAGCGGGCGAAACACCGGGGAGCTGTTTTTT. It codes for CASSWPSGRNTGELFF. This chain uses TRBV7-9 with TRBJ2-2; TRBD2 aligns across 8 bases. Unmatched junction bases numbered 6, after V lost 4 bases and J lost 2 bases. Germline V gene data show CDR1 as SEHNR and CDR2 as FQNEAQ (reference sequence). This CDR3 has 16 residues.

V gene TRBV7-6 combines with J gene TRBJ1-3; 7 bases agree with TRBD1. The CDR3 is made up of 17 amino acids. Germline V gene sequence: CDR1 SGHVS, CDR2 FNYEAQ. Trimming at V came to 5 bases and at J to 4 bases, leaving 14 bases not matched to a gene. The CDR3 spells CASSPYQQGLEGNTIYF. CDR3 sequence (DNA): TGTGCCAGCAGCCCATACCAACAGGGGCTTGAGGGAAACACCATATATTTT.

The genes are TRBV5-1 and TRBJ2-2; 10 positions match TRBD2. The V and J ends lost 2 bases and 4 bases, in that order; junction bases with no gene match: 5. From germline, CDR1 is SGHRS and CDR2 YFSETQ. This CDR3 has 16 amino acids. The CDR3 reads CASSLPGTSVTGELFF. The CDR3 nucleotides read TGCGCCAGCAGCTTACCCGGGACTAGCGTCACCGGGGAGCTGTTTTTT.

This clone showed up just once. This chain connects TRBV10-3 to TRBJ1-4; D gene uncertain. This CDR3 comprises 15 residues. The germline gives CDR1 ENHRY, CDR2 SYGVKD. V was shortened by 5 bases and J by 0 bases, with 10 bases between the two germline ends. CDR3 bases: TGTGCCATCAGTCTTGGACGGTCAACTAATGAAAAACTGTTTTTT. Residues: CAISLGRSTNEKLFF.

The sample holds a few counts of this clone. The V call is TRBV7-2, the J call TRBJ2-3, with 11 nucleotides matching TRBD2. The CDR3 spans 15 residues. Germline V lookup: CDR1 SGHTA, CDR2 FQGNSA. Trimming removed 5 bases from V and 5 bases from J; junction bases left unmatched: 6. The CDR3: CASSRGLAGLDTQYF. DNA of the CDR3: TGTGCCAGCAGCCGCGGACTAGCGGGTTTAGATACGCAGTATTTT.

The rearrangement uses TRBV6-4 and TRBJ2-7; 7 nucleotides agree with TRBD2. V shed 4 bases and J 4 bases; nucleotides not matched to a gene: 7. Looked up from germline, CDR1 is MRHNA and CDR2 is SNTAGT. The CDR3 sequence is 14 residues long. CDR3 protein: CASSGAAGAYEQYF. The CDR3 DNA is TGTGCCAGCAGTGGGGCGGCGGGAGCATACGAGCAGTACTTC.